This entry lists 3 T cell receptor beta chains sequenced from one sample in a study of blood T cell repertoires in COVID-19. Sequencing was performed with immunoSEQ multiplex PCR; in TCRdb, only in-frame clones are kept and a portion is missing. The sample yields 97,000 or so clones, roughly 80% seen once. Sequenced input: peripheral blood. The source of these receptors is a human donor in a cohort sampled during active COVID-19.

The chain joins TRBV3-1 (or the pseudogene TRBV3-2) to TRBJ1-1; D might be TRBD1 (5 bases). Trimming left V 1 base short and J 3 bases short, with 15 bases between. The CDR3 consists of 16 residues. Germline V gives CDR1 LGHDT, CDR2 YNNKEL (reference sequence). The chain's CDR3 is CASSQAELRGDTEAFF. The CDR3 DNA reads TGTGCCAGCAGCCAAGCAGAATTAAGGGGTGACACTGAAGCTTTCTTT.

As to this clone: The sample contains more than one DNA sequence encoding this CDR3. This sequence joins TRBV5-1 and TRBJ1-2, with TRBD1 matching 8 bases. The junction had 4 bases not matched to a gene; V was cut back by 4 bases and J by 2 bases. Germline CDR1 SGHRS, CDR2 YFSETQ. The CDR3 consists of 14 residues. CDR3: CASSLQGGNYGYTF. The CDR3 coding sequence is TGCGCCAGCAGCCTACAGGGGGGAAACTATGGCTACACCTTC.

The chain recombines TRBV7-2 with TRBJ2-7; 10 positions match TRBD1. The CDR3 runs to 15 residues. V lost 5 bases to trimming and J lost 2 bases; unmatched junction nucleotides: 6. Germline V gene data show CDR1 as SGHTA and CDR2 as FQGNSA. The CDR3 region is CASSHDRGHAYEQYF. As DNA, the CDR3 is TGTGCCAGCAGCCACGACAGGGGGCATGCCTACGAGCAGTACTTC.